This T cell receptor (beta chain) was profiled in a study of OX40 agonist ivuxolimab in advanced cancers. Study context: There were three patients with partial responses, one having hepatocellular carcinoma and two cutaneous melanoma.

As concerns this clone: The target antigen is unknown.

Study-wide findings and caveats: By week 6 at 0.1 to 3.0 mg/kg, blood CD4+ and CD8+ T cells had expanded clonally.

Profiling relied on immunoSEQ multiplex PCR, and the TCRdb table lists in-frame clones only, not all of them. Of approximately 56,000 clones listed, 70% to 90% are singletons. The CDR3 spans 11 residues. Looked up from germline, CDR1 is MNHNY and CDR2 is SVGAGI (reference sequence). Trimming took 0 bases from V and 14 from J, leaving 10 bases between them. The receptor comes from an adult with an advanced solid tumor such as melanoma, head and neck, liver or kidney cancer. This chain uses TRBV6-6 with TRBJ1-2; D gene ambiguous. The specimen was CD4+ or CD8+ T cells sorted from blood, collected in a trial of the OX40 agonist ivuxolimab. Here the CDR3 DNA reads TGTGCCAGCAGTTACTCCGGCCGCTCAACCTTC. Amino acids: CASSYSGRSTF.